This paragraph covers one TCR beta chain sequence. The antigen is undetermined. The table came from immunoSEQ multiplex PCR; TCRdb's copy has only in-frame clones and leaves some out. This sample yields approximately 110,000 clones, of which 80% to 90% are seen a single time; roughly 1.3% belongs to the top ten. The sample comes from a study of T cell responses to AZD1222 COVID-19 vaccine. Overall study findings and caveats: Spike-specific TCR breadth and depth grew following two AZD1222 doses. Regions 160-218 and 743-854 held dominance among vaccine-associated CD4 TCRs, which spanned spike. Clonal diversity was possibly underestimated; the donors were predominantly white British and more often female. Unmutated variant regions are reportedly the target of nearly half of TCRs that are spike-specific.

V was shortened by 0 bases and J by 2 bases, with 5 bases between the two germline ends. CDR3 length equals 13 residues. The germline gives CDR1 SGHDT, CDR2 YYEEEE. This receptor was identified in an adult in good health. This chain connects TRBV5-6 to TRBJ1-1; D is uncertain. The starting material was peripheral blood, obtained on day 0 of AZD1222 vaccination. The CDR3 protein is CASSLVSNTEAFF. The CDR3 DNA is TGTGCCAGCAGCTTGGTCAGCAACACTGAAGCTTTCTTT.